This T cell receptor (beta chain) emerged from a study of T-cell reconstitution after alpha-beta-depleted transplantation in children (dated by TCRdb to the mid-2010s). As for the study more broadly: Using TCR repertoire profiling, the study quantitatively followed how T-cell immune reconstitution unfolded in children after TCRalphabeta/CD19-depleted allogeneic hematopoietic cell transplantation.

The library was prepared using PCR. The run used an Illumina HiSeq 2500. TCR libraries were prepared with molecular barcoding, using unique molecular identifiers to normalize TCRbeta repertoire quantification. TCRdb reprocessed the public reads (quality trimming at Q25 with fastp, clone calling with MiXCR) and kept in-frame beta chains. Entries are consolidated by CDR3 protein sequence, retaining the most common genes and DNA. The sample table holds about 220,000 distinct CDR3 sequences, of which over 15% were seen once. In total, the top ten clones hold just under 45% of the sample. About this clonotype itself: Its antigen target is currently unknown. Base quality data are lacking; no much larger clone is found one base away.

This sample's treatment or condition label indicates: allogeneic hematopoietic cell transplantation with graft depleted of TCRalphabeta T cells and CD19 B cells. Transplant recipients were children who received TCRalphabeta/CD19-depleted allogeneic hematopoietic cell grafts. General conclusions and limits of the study: In some patients, the high TCRbeta diversity seen at day 60 was put down to recipient T cells and intrathymic progenitors that had survived conditioning. About two months after transplant, the apparently early recovery of alphabetaT-cell counts reportedly depended on just several hundred clones that had expanded rapidly and came from non-depleted graft cells. Over the following months the frequencies of hyperexpanded clones went down, and after one year T-cell counts and TCRbeta diversity were mostly credited to newly produced T cells.

Material: PBMCs, mostly from graft donor cells, obtained 360 days after TCRalphabeta/CD19-depleted stem cell transplant. This sequence was found in a male patient between 2 and 9 years old who had a stem cell transplant for acute lymphoblastic leukemia, so the T cells may come from the graft donor.

The CDR3 amino acid sequence is: CASSHGTGALTDTQYF. The base sequence is TGCGCCAGCAGCCATGGGACAGGGGCCCTCACAGATACGCAGTATTTT. The rearranged segments are TRBV4-3 and TRBJ2-3, with TRBD1 matching 10 junction bases. Trimming takes 3 bases off V and 2 bases off J; junction bases not matched to a gene: 5. Based on the germline V gene, the CDR1 and CDR2 sequences are LGHNA and YSLEER. The CDR3 runs 16 residues from the cysteine to the phenylalanine. This entry keeps only the CDR3 DNA: 48 bases, framed from base 1.